These T cell receptor beta chains were read from a single sample in a study of immune evolution from preneoplasia to lung adenocarcinoma. TCRdb's table, derived via immunoSEQ multiplex PCR, lists solely in-frame clones and lacks some. The sample comprises thousands of clones, about 79% of which are singletons, and around 2% rests with the top ten. Specimen: FFPE invasive lung adenocarcinoma tissue. These receptors came from a person aged 45-69 years with lung adenocarcinoma. Both conserved end residues are part of each CDR3. A D gene is named only where the DNA matches it firmly. The size entry is marked missing in some rows and otherwise reads once, few, many or a size class.

TGTGCCAGCAGCTTATTTACAGGGGGGAACTCCTACGAGCAGTACTTC	CASSLFTGGNSYEQYF	TRBD1	.	TRBV7-9	TRBJ2-7
TGTGCCAGCAGTGGACTAGCGGGCTTAGAGACAGATACGCAGTATTTT	CASSGLAGLETDTQYF	TRBD2	.	TRBV6-1	TRBJ2-3
TGTGCCAGCAGTGAAGGCGGGAGCGACACCGGGGAGCTGTTTTTT	CASSEGGSDTGELFF	TRBD2	few	TRBV6-1	TRBJ2-2
TGCGCCAGCAGCTTACTGCGACAGGCTAGCACAGATACGCAGTATTTT	CASSLLRQASTDTQYF	.	.	TRBV5-1	TRBJ2-3
TGTGCCAGCAGACCGCTACCGGCCGGGGCCAACGTCCTGACTTTC	CASRPLPAGANVLTF	.	.	TRBV2	TRBJ2-6
TGTGCCAGCAGCCCCGGGACAGGGGTTTACAATGAGCAGTTCTTC	CASSPGTGVYNEQFF	TRBD1	few	TRBV7-9	TRBJ2-1
TGTGCCAGCAGTTACACGACAGGAGACGACACTGAAGCTTTCTTT	CASSYTTGDDTEAFF	.	.	TRBV6-5	TRBJ1-1
TGTGCCAGCAGCTTAAACGGCAGGGAGTGGGAGACCCAGTACTTC	CASSLNGREWETQYF	.	.	TRBV11-2	TRBJ2-5
TGCAGCGTTGAACCCTCGGGACAGGGAGGTCGCAATGAGCAGTTCTTC	CSVEPSGQGGRNEQFF	TRBD1	.	TRBV29-1	TRBJ2-1
TGTGCCAGCAGCTTGGTGGCAGGGGACACTGAAGCTTTCTTT	CASSLVAGDTEAFF	.	.	TRBV5-6	TRBJ1-1
TGTGCCAGCAGTATGAGGTTAGACGGAATTATGAACACTGAAGCTTTCTTT	CASSMRLDGIMNTEAFF	.	.	TRBV28	TRBJ1-1
TGTGCCAGCAGCACGGGACAGAGCCAAGAGACCCAGTACTTC	CASSTGQSQETQYF	TRBD1	.	TRBV5-5	TRBJ2-5
TGTGCCAGCAGTGCCGTTGGGCCCTCTAACTATGGCTACACCTTC	CASSAVGPSNYGYTF	.	.	TRBV2	TRBJ1-2
TGTGCCAGCTCAAGGACAGGGGGGGCCAATGAGCAGTTCTTC	CASSRTGGANEQFF	TRBD1	once	TRBV18	TRBJ2-1
TGTGCCAGCAGCTTAGTAGGGACAGGGATCGAGCAGTACTTC	CASSLVGTGIEQYF	TRBD1	.	TRBV11-2	TRBJ2-7
TGTGCCACATTGGGTTTAGGTGGGAGAACAGATACGCAGTATTTT	CATLGLGGRTDTQYF	.	.	TRBV10-3	TRBJ2-3